This TCR beta chain was identified during a study of CD8 T cells in ankylosing spondylitis. With molecular barcodes, quantitative 5'-RACE was used to make the TCR beta libraries. MiXCR, applied by TCRdb to the 5' RACE reads, yields one record per CDR3 protein. The sample comprises about 360,000 distinct CDR3 sequences, roughly 14% of which are singletons, and about 1.1% rests with the top ten. Study-level points and caveats: The disease-linked clones had a CD8+ phenotype and low blood frequencies.

A remark on this clonotype: Its matching antigen is unknown.

Per germline, CDR1 SGHRS and CDR2 YFSETQ. This CDR3 spans 15 amino acids. V lost 4 bases, J lost 3 bases, and 10 bases stayed unmatched. Material for sequencing was blood, either unsorted or a sorted T cell fraction (not recorded which). The chain joins TRBV5-1 to TRBJ2-7; 7 bases align to TRBD2. The clonotype comes from a male donor with ankylosing spondylitis or in good health (not recorded which). The CDR3: CASSLVLAAGYEQYF. CDR3 DNA: TGCGCCAGCAGCCTAGTTCTAGCGGCAGGCTACGAGCAGTACTTC.